This entry features one T cell receptor (beta chain) sequence. Its antigen is not identified. Sequencing used immunoSEQ multiplex PCR; TCRdb keeps in-frame clones, though not all of them. The profile shows hundreds of clones, about 95% of them singletons. All donors had upfront surgery without preoperative chemotherapy, radiotherapy or any immunotherapy. Only tumor regions expected to give at least 150 ng DNA were used. Between the trimmed V and J ends, which lost 0 bases and 3 bases, there was a span of 9 bases. Looked up from germline, CDR1 is MGHRA and CDR2 is YSYEKL. The length of the CDR3 is 14 residues. The data originate from a study of T cells and copy number aberrations in small-cell lung cancer. Study outcomes and limitations: Tumor T-cell density, richness and clonality fell with copy number aberration burden.

This sequence originates from a man in his fifties with small cell lung cancer. This chain uses TRBV4-1 with TRBJ2-7; D possibly corresponds to TRBD1 (5 bases). The specimen was tumor tissue. The CDR3 here is CASSQDLGHYEQYF. CDR3 nucleotides: TGCGCCAGCAGCCAAGATCTCGGACACTACGAGCAGTACTTC.